What follows are 8 T cell receptor beta chains derived from one specimen sequenced in a study of T cells expressing NK-cell markers. One entry per CDR3 protein, without DNA, is what TCRdb gives after re-calling the 5' RACE reads. The sample holds 500,000 or so distinct CDR3 sequences. Sequencing was done on a sample of blood T cells: a sorted CD56 or NKG2C T cell subset, CD4+ or CD8+ T cells, or bulk PBMC T cells (not recorded which). Receptors originate from a man aged 18 to 30 in good health.

This chain uses TRBV20-1 with TRBJ2-3; with no DNA, the TCRdb D assignment of TRBD2 cannot be verified. CDR1 and CDR2 from the germline V gene are DFQATT and SNEGSKA (reference sequence). The CDR3 has 15 residues. CDR3 loop: CSASLLAGDTDTQYF.

The chain joins TRBV29-1 to TRBJ2-4; the TRBD1 assignment by TCRdb is unverifiable without DNA. The CDR3 length is 12 residues. CDR1 is SQVTM, CDR2 ANQGSEA, per germline. The CDR3 sequence is CSAGQGENIQYF.

This rearrangement joins TRBV11-3 to TRBJ2-1; there is no DNA to check the TCRdb D call of TRBD1. This CDR3 has 15 amino acids. Germline loops: CDR1 SGHNT, CDR2 YENEEA. This CDR3 reads CASSRVAGEYYEQFF. Using reference TRBV11-3 and TRBJ2-1 for the parts outside the CDR3, the full variable domain is EAGVVQSPRYKIIEKKQPVAFWCNPISGHNTLYWYLQNLGQGPELLIRYENEEAVDDSQLPKDRFSAERLKGVDSTLKIQPAELGDSAVYLCASSRVAGEYYEQFFGPGTRLTVL.

The rearrangement joins TRBV4-2 to TRBJ1-1; TCRdb's D call, TRBD1, is unchecked because there is no DNA. This CDR3 has 15 amino acids. The germline gives CDR1 LGHNA, CDR2 YNFKEQ. Here the CDR3 reads CASSPNPGQGTEAFF.

V is TRBV7-9 and J is TRBJ2-5. The V gene's germline CDR1 is SEHNR and CDR2 FQNEAQ (reference sequence). The CDR3 sequence is 14 residues long. The CDR3: CASSLLRIEETQYF.

V and J are TRBV7-3 and TRBJ2-1; as DNA is missing, the TRBD2 call by TCRdb cannot be tested. Per germline, CDR1 SGHTA and CDR2 FQGTGA. CDR3 length: 14 residues. CDR3 residues: CASSLVAGLNEQFF. Combining the CDR3 with reference TRBV7-3 and TRBJ2-1 gives the whole variable domain GAGVSQTPSNKVTEKGKYVELRCDPISGHTALYWYRQSLGQGPEFLIYFQGTGAADDSGLPNDRFFAVRPEGSVSTLKIQRTERGDSAVYLCASSLVAGLNEQFFGPGTRLTVL.

The V gene is TRBV12-3 or TRBV12-4, the J gene TRBJ2-3. This CDR3 comprises 14 residues. The CDR3 region is CASSLRPNSYTQYF.

The gene calls are TRBV25-1 and TRBJ1-2. Germline CDR1 is MGHDK and CDR2 is SYGVNS. This CDR3 comprises 16 residues. CDR3 region: CASSDSRGIANYGYTF.